This is a list of T cell receptor beta chains from one sample in a study of Ad26.COV2.S vaccination and SARS-CoV-2 variants. Generated by immunoSEQ multiplex PCR, the TCRdb table keeps only in-frame clones and is missing some. The sample carries 500,000 or so clones, about 91% recorded once. Specimen: peripheral blood, collected in a trial of Ad26.COV2.S vaccine versus placebo. These receptors came from a person aged 18-60 years who received the Ad26.COV2.S COVID-19 vaccine or a placebo. Both conserved end residues are part of each CDR3. Fields, in order: clone size, J gene, D gene, V gene, CDR3 DNA, CDR3 protein. The D gene is left open where the match is weak. The size of a clone is reported for some rows only, either as once, few or many, or as a class for expanded clones.

clone_size: -
j_call: TRBJ2-1
d_call: TRBD1
v_call: TRBV5-6
cdr3_nt: TGTGCCAGCAGCTTGGCCCTCTTAGGGGGCCGGGAGCAGTTCTTC
cdr3_aa: CASSLALLGGREQFF

clone_size: -
j_call: TRBJ2-7
d_call: -
v_call: TRBV2
cdr3_nt: TGTGCCAGCAGTGAACGGCGGGGTGCCTACGAGCAGTACTTC
cdr3_aa: CASSERRGAYEQYF

clone_size: -
j_call: TRBJ1-5
d_call: -
v_call: TRBV7-2
cdr3_nt: TGTGCCAGCTCAGCGGAGGGATTACAGCCCCAGCATTTT
cdr3_aa: CASSAEGLQPQHF

clone_size: once
j_call: TRBJ2-3
d_call: TRBD2
v_call: TRBV6-5
cdr3_nt: TGTGCCAGCAGTTACCTAGCGGGGGGCACAGATACGCAGTATTTT
cdr3_aa: CASSYLAGGTDTQYF

clone_size: -
j_call: TRBJ2-3
d_call: -
v_call: TRBV5-4
cdr3_nt: TGTGCCAGCAGCTTGGAGGATCCAAGCACAGATACGCAGTATTTT
cdr3_aa: CASSLEDPSTDTQYF

clone_size: -
j_call: TRBJ2-5
d_call: -
v_call: TRBV4-2
cdr3_nt: TGTGCCAGCAGCCGAACGGAGTCAGAGACCCAGTACTTC
cdr3_aa: CASSRTESETQYF

clone_size: once
j_call: TRBJ1-1
d_call: -
v_call: TRBV2
cdr3_nt: TGTGCCAGCACGGAGGCGGGCGAGGCTTTCTTT
cdr3_aa: CASTEAGEAFF

clone_size: -
j_call: TRBJ2-1
d_call: TRBD1
v_call: TRBV29-1
cdr3_nt: TGCAGCGCCAACAGGGGAGTCTACAATGAGCAGTTCTTC
cdr3_aa: CSANRGVYNEQFF

clone_size: -
j_call: TRBJ2-3
d_call: -
v_call: TRBV5-1
cdr3_nt: TGCGCCAGCAGCTTCCACCACGAGGGCACAGATACGCAGTATTTT
cdr3_aa: CASSFHHEGTDTQYF

clone_size: once
j_call: TRBJ1-1
d_call: TRBD1
v_call: TRBV15
cdr3_nt: TGTGCCACCAGCAGGCCCGCAGGGGGCGACGGCGCCAACACTGAAGCTTTCTTT
cdr3_aa: CATSRPAGGDGANTEAFF

clone_size: -
j_call: TRBJ2-1
d_call: -
v_call: TRBV5-1
cdr3_nt: TGCGCCAGCAGCTCCGTTCTAGAGTGGGGGCCCTACAATGAGCAGTTCTTC
cdr3_aa: CASSSVLEWGPYNEQFF

clone_size: -
j_call: TRBJ1-4
d_call: TRBD1
v_call: TRBV2
cdr3_nt: TGTGCCAGCAGTTTTTCTTGGGGGGACAGCAAACTGTTTTTT
cdr3_aa: CASSFSWGDSKLFF

clone_size: -
j_call: TRBJ2-3
d_call: -
v_call: TRBV4-1
cdr3_nt: TGCGCCAGCAGCCAAGGGGGCCCGAGACGCGATACGCAGTATTTT
cdr3_aa: CASSQGGPRRDTQYF

clone_size: once
j_call: TRBJ2-5
d_call: TRBD1
v_call: TRBV4-1
cdr3_nt: TGCGCCAGCAGCCCTCGGGGTGGACAGGCAGAGACCCAGTACTTC
cdr3_aa: CASSPRGGQAETQYF

clone_size: -
j_call: TRBJ2-5
d_call: -
v_call: TRBV28
cdr3_nt: TGTGCCAGCAGTTTCGGGGGTCAGATCCAAGAGACCCAGTACTTC
cdr3_aa: CASSFGGQIQETQYF

clone_size: -
j_call: TRBJ2-7
d_call: -
v_call: TRBV9
cdr3_nt: TGTGCCAGCAGCCATAACCCGGGGTACGAGCAGTACTTC
cdr3_aa: CASSHNPGYEQYF

clone_size: -
j_call: TRBJ1-1
d_call: TRBD1
v_call: TRBV4-1
cdr3_nt: TGCGCCAGCAGCCAAGAATCACAGGGGACGACTGAAGCTTTCTTT
cdr3_aa: CASSQESQGTTEAFF

clone_size: -
j_call: TRBJ1-6
d_call: TRBD1
v_call: TRBV19
cdr3_nt: TGTGCCAGTATCGACAGGGTAGGCAATTCACCCCTCCACTTT
cdr3_aa: CASIDRVGNSPLHF

clone_size: once
j_call: TRBJ2-6
d_call: -
v_call: TRBV5-1
cdr3_nt: TGCGCCAGCAGCTCGCGGCAAGTCTCTGGGGCCAACGTCCTGACTTTC
cdr3_aa: CASSSRQVSGANVLTF

clone_size: -
j_call: TRBJ1-4
d_call: -
v_call: TRBV3-1/TRBV3-2
cdr3_nt: TGTGCCAGCAGCCCCGGGGTCGCACTGTTTTTT
cdr3_aa: CASSPGVALFF

clone_size: -
j_call: TRBJ2-3
d_call: TRBD1
v_call: TRBV6-2/TRBV6-3
cdr3_nt: TGTGCCAGCAGTTACTGGACAGGGAACACAGATACGCAGTATTTT
cdr3_aa: CASSYWTGNTDTQYF

clone_size: -
j_call: TRBJ2-6
d_call: -
v_call: TRBV5-1
cdr3_nt: TGCGCCAGCAGCTTTGGAGTCTCTGGGGCCAACGTCCTGACTTTC
cdr3_aa: CASSFGVSGANVLTF

clone_size: -
j_call: TRBJ2-6
d_call: -
v_call: TRBV11-3
cdr3_nt: TGTGCCAGCAGCTTAGCCGGAGCTGGGGCCAACGTCCTGACTTTC
cdr3_aa: CASSLAGAGANVLTF

clone_size: -
j_call: TRBJ2-3
d_call: -
v_call: TRBV29-1
cdr3_nt: TGCAGCGTTGAAGGTCCCGGTGGCACAGATACGCAGTATTTT
cdr3_aa: CSVEGPGGTDTQYF

clone_size: -
j_call: TRBJ1-4
d_call: -
v_call: TRBV30
cdr3_nt: TGTGCCTGGAAACGCCGGCGGGCTGAAAAACTGTTTTTT
cdr3_aa: CAWKRRRAEKLFF

clone_size: -
j_call: TRBJ1-4
d_call: -
v_call: TRBV18
cdr3_nt: TGTGCCAGCTCACAGAGCGAAAAACTGTTTTTT
cdr3_aa: CASSQSEKLFF

clone_size: -
j_call: TRBJ1-1
d_call: -
v_call: TRBV5-6
cdr3_nt: TGTGCCAGCAGCTTCGGCGACCGTTCGAACACTGAAGCTTTCTTT
cdr3_aa: CASSFGDRSNTEAFF

clone_size: -
j_call: TRBJ2-7
d_call: TRBD2
v_call: TRBV15
cdr3_nt: TGTGCCACCAGCAGAGGCGGGGGCTCCTACGAGCAGTACTTC
cdr3_aa: CATSRGGGSYEQYF

clone_size: -
j_call: TRBJ2-3
d_call: TRBD2
v_call: TRBV3-1/TRBV3-2
cdr3_nt: TGTGCCAGCAGCCAAGATGCCCCCTTAGCGGGAGGTTGGGAGGGAACAGATACGCAGTATTTT
cdr3_aa: CASSQDAPLAGGWEGTDTQYF

clone_size: -
j_call: TRBJ2-1
d_call: -
v_call: TRBV29-1
cdr3_nt: TGCAGCGTATACAGATTTCTTTCCTACAATGAGCAGTTCTTC
cdr3_aa: CSVYRFLSYNEQFF

clone_size: -
j_call: TRBJ2-3
d_call: TRBD2
v_call: TRBV4-3
cdr3_nt: TGCGCCAGCAGAAGGTGGGCGGGGGGCACAGATACGCAGTATTTT
cdr3_aa: CASRRWAGGTDTQYF

clone_size: -
j_call: TRBJ2-7
d_call: -
v_call: TRBV28
cdr3_nt: TGTGCCAGCAGTTTAATCGCGGGTTCTCGGCACGAGCAGTACTTC
cdr3_aa: CASSLIAGSRHEQYF

clone_size: -
j_call: TRBJ2-5
d_call: TRBD2
v_call: TRBV28
cdr3_nt: TGTGCCAGCAGTAGGACTTCGACTAGCTATGAGACCCAGTACTTC
cdr3_aa: CASSRTSTSYETQYF

clone_size: -
j_call: TRBJ1-1
d_call: -
v_call: TRBV6-1
cdr3_nt: TGTGCCAGCAGCCCACAGGTCGGGAGAACTGAAGCTTTCTTT
cdr3_aa: CASSPQVGRTEAFF

clone_size: -
j_call: TRBJ2-7
d_call: TRBD1
v_call: TRBV6-5
cdr3_nt: TGTGCCAGCAGCCGTCGACAGGGGCTCGGTTACGAGCAGTACTTC
cdr3_aa: CASSRRQGLGYEQYF

clone_size: -
j_call: TRBJ1-4
d_call: -
v_call: TRBV2
cdr3_nt: TGTGCCAGCAGTGAAGCGCTTTATGAAAAACTGTTTTTT
cdr3_aa: CASSEALYEKLFF

clone_size: few
j_call: TRBJ2-7
d_call: TRBD1
v_call: TRBV2
cdr3_nt: TGTGCCAGCACAAAACAGGGGCGGGAGCAGTACTTC
cdr3_aa: CASTKQGREQYF

clone_size: few
j_call: TRBJ1-1
d_call: -
v_call: TRBV5-1
cdr3_nt: TGCGCCAGCAGCAGGGGGGAGGATGAAGCTTTCTTT
cdr3_aa: CASSRGEDEAFF

clone_size: -
j_call: TRBJ2-7
d_call: TRBD1
v_call: TRBV4-3
cdr3_nt: TGCGCCAGCAGCCCTTACGGGACAGGTCGGTACGAGCAGTACTTC
cdr3_aa: CASSPYGTGRYEQYF

clone_size: -
j_call: TRBJ2-5
d_call: -
v_call: TRBV5-4
cdr3_nt: TGTGCCAGCAGCCTCGGGGGACTTCAAGAGACCCAGTACTTC
cdr3_aa: CASSLGGLQETQYF

clone_size: once
j_call: TRBJ1-6
d_call: -
v_call: TRBV15
cdr3_nt: TGTGCCACCAGCAGAGACAGGGGTGGTGATTCACCCCTCCACTTT
cdr3_aa: CATSRDRGGDSPLHF

clone_size: -
j_call: TRBJ2-5
d_call: TRBD1
v_call: TRBV5-1
cdr3_nt: TGCGCCAGCAGCTATCGACAGGGCCAAGAGACCCAGTACTTC
cdr3_aa: CASSYRQGQETQYF

clone_size: once
j_call: TRBJ1-1
d_call: TRBD1
v_call: TRBV19
cdr3_nt: TGTGCCAGTAGGCGGACAGGGGGCTCTGGTTGGGTGAACACTGAAGCTTTCTTT
cdr3_aa: CASRRTGGSGWVNTEAFF

clone_size: -
j_call: TRBJ2-2
d_call: -
v_call: TRBV19
cdr3_nt: TGTGCCAGTAGTACAGGGTTCACCGGGGAGCTGTTTTTT
cdr3_aa: CASSTGFTGELFF

clone_size: -
j_call: TRBJ2-1
d_call: -
v_call: TRBV2
cdr3_nt: TGTGCCAGCAGTGAACTGGGATACAATGAGCAGTTCTTC
cdr3_aa: CASSELGYNEQFF

clone_size: -
j_call: TRBJ2-1
d_call: -
v_call: TRBV27
cdr3_nt: TGTGCCAGCAGTTTAACCAGGCGGGTAAATGAGCAGTTCTTC
cdr3_aa: CASSLTRRVNEQFF

clone_size: once
j_call: TRBJ1-1
d_call: -
v_call: TRBV29-1
cdr3_nt: TGCAGCGCCAGGCCGGGACACCGTGAAGCTTTCTTT
cdr3_aa: CSARPGHREAFF

clone_size: few
j_call: TRBJ1-6
d_call: -
v_call: TRBV6-5
cdr3_nt: TGTGCCAGCAGTTACTCTGCAGGGGATAATTCACCCCTCCACTTT
cdr3_aa: CASSYSAGDNSPLHF

clone_size: -
j_call: TRBJ2-3
d_call: -
v_call: TRBV28
cdr3_nt: TGTGCCAGCAGCCCTATCCAGGGAACAGATACGCAGTATTTT
cdr3_aa: CASSPIQGTDTQYF

clone_size: -
j_call: TRBJ1-2
d_call: TRBD1
v_call: TRBV28
cdr3_nt: TGTGCCAGCAGTTACCAGGACAGGGATGGCTACACCTTC
cdr3_aa: CASSYQDRDGYTF

clone_size: -
j_call: TRBJ1-2
d_call: -
v_call: TRBV2
cdr3_nt: TGTGCCAGCAGTTCCCTCCTGAACTATGGCTACACCTTC
cdr3_aa: CASSSLLNYGYTF

clone_size: few
j_call: TRBJ1-6
d_call: -
v_call: TRBV19
cdr3_nt: TGTGCCAGTAGTTCAGTCCCGAGGGGAGCCAATTCACCCCTCCACTTT
cdr3_aa: CASSSVPRGANSPLHF

clone_size: -
j_call: TRBJ1-6
d_call: -
v_call: TRBV5-1
cdr3_nt: TGCGCCAGCAGCTTAACGGGATATTCACCCCTCCACTTT
cdr3_aa: CASSLTGYSPLHF